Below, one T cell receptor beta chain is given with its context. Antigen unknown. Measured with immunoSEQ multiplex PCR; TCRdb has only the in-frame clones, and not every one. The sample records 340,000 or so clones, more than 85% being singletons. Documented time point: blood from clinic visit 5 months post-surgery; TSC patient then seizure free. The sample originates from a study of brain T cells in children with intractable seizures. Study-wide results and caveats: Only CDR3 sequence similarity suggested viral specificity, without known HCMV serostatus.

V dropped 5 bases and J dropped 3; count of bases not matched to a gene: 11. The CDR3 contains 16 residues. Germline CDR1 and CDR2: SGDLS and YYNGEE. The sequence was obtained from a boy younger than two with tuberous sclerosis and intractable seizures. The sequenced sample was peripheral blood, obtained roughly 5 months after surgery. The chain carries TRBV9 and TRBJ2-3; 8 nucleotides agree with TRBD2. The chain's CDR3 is CASSIEGTRGTDTQYF. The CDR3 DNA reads TGTGCCAGCAGTATTGAGGGGACTAGAGGTACAGATACGCAGTATTTT.